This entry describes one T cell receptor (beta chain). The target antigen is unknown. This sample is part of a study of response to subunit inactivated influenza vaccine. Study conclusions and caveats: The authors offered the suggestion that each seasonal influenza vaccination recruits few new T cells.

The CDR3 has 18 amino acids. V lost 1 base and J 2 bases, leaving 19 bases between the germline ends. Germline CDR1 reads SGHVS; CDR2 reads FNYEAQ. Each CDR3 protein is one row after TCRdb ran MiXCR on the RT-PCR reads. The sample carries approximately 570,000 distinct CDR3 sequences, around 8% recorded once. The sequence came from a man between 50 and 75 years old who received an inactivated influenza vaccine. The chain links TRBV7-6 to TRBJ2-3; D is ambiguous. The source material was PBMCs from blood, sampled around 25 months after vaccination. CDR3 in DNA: TGTGCCAGCAGCTTAGGTATCAGCCTCACTTACCTCACAGATACGCAGTATTTT. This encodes CASSLGISLTYLTDTQYF.